Sequencing of this TCR beta chain was carried out in a study of Ad26.COV2.S vaccination and SARS-CoV-2 variants. Study overall: The trial was COV1001 and the donor's arm was Ad26.COV2.S. The authors gave Ad26.COV2.S intramuscularly, either once or twice 56 days apart. Study conclusions and caveats: Similar non-spike TCR breadth was seen in vaccine and placebo recipients.

This CDR3 spans 19 amino acids. V gave up 1 base and J gave up 9 bases, with 25 bases separating them. CDR1 SNHLY and CDR2 FYNNEI come from the germline V gene. Treatment reported: some 20 received Ad26.COV2.S at low or high dose, single or two shots; about 5 received placebo; per-sample allocation not given. Sample collection was performed on day 63 after the first vaccine or placebo injection. Wuhan-strain spike was delivered by a replication-incompetent Ad26 vector. Profiled with immunoSEQ multiplex PCR; TCRdb holds only in-frame clones, not every one. Of 400,000 to 500,000 clones detected, approximately 88% appear once; the ten largest clones hold 3.5% to 4%. In the case of this clone: Its antigen remains unidentified.

The input for sequencing was peripheral blood, taken in a trial of Ad26.COV2.S vaccine versus placebo. The sequence came from a person between 18 and 65 years old who received the Ad26.COV2.S COVID-19 vaccine or a placebo. The chain combines TRBV2 with TRBJ1-6, with D tentatively TRBD1 (5 bases). This chain's CDR3 is CASSEGLVGTLTGSSPLHF. CDR3 DNA: TGTGCCAGCAGTGAAGGACTGGTAGGGACCCTGACGGGTAGTTCACCCCTCCACTTT.